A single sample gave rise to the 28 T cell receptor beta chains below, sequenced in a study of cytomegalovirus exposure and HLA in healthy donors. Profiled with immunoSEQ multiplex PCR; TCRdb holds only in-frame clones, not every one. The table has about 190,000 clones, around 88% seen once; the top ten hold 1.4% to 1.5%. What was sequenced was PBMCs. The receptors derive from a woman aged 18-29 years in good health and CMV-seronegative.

The CDR3 spells CASRIPGQVSTEAFF. CDR3 sequence (DNA): TGTGCCAGCAGAATTCCGGGACAGGTGTCCACTGAAGCTTTCTTT. The gene calls are TRBV6-1 and TRBJ1-1; the match to TRBD1 covers 8 bases. Germline assignment: CDR1 MNHNS and CDR2 SASEGT. V trimming: 6 bases; J trimming: 4 bases; junction bases outside the gene matches: 10. CDR3 length: 15 residues.

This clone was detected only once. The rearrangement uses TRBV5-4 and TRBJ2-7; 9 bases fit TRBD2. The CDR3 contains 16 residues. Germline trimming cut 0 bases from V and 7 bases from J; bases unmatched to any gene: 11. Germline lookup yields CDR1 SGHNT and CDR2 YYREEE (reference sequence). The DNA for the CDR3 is TGTGCCAGCAGCTTGGGTTCGAGCGGGGGGCTGGGAGAGCAGTACTTC. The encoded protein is CASSLGSSGGLGEQYF.

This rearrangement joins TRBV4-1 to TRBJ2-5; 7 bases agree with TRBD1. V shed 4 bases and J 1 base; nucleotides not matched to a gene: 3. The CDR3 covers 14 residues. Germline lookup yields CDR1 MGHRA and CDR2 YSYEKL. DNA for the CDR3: TGCGCCAGCAGCCTACAGGGGTTCCAAGAGACCCAGTACTTC. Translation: CASSLQGFQETQYF.

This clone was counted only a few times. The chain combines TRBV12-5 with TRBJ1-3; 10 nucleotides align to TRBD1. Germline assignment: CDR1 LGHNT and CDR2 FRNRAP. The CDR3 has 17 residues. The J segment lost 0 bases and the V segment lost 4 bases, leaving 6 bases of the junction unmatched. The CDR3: CASGWTGGLTSGNTIYF. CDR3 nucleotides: TGTGCTAGTGGTTGGACAGGGGGGCTTACCTCTGGAAACACCATATATTTT.

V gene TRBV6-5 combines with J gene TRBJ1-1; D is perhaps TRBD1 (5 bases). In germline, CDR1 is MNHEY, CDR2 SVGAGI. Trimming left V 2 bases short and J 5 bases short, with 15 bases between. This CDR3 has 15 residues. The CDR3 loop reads CASSYNPGGETEAFF. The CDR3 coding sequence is TGTGCCAGCAGTTACAACCCGGGAGGGGAGACTGAAGCTTTCTTT.

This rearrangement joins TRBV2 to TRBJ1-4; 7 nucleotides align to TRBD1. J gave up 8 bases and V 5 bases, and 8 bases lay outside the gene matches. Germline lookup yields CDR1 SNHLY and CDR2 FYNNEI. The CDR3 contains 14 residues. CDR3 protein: CASSLQGSVEKLFF. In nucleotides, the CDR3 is TGTGCCAGCAGTCTACAGGGGTCGGTGGAAAAACTGTTTTTT. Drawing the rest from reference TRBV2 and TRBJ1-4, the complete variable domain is EPEVTQTPSHQVTQMGQEVILRCVPISNHLYFYWYRQILGQKVEFLVSFYNNEISEKSEIFDDQFSVERPDGSNFTLKIRSTKLEDSAMYFCASSLQGSVEKLFFGSGTQLSVL.

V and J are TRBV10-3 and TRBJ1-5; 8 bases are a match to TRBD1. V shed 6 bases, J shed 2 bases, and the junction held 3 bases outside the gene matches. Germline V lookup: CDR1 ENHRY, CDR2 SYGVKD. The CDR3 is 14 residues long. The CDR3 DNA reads TGTGCCATCAGGGCAGGGGGCGGCAATCAGCCCCAGCATTTT. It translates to CAIRAGGGNQPQHF.

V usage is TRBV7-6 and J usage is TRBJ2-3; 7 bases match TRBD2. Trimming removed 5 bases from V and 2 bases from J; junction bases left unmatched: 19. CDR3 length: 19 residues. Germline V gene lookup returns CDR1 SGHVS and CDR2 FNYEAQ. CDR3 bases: TGTGCCAGCAGCGCGAGGACACCGCCGGGACTAATAAACACAGATACGCAGTATTTT. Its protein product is CASSARTPPGLINTDTQYF.

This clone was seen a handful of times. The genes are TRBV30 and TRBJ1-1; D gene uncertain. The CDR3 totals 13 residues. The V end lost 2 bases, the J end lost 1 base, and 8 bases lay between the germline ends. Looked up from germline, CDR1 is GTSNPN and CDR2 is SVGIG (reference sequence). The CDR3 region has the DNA TGTGCCTGGAGTTTAGCAACGAACACTGAAGCTTTCTTT. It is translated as CAWSLATNTEAFF.

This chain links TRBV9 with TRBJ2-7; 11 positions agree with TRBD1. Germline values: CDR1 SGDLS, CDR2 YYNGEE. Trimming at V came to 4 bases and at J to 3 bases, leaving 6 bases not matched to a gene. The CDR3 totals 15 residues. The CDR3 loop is CASSLRTGGYYEQYF. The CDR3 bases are TGTGCCAGCAGCCTACGGACAGGGGGCTACTACGAGCAGTACTTC.

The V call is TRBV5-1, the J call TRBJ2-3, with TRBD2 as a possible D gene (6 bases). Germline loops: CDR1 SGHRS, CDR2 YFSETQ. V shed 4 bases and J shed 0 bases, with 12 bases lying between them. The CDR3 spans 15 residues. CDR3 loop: CASSLSGVSTDTQYF. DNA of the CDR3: TGCGCCAGCAGCCTTAGCGGAGTAAGCACAGATACGCAGTATTTT.

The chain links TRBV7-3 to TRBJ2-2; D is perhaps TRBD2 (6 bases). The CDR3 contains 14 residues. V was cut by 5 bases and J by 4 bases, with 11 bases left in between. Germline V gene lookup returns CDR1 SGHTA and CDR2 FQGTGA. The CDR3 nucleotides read TGTGCCAGCAGCCCCGGGACTCCCACCGGGGAGCTGTTTTTT. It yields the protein CASSPGTPTGELFF.

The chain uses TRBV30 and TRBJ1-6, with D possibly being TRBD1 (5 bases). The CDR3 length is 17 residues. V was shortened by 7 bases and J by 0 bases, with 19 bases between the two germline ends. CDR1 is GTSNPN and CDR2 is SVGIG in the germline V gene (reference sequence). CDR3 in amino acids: CALRWGSESSYNSPLHF. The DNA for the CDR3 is TGTGCCTTACGATGGGGCAGTGAAAGCTCCTATAATTCACCCCTCCACTTT.

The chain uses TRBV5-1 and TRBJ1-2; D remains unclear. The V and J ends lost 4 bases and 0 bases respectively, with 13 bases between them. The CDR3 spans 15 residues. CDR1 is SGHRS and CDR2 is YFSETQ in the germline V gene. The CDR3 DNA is TGCGCCAGCAGCGAGGCAGCCGAATCTAACTATGGCTACACCTTC. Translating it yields CASSEAAESNYGYTF.

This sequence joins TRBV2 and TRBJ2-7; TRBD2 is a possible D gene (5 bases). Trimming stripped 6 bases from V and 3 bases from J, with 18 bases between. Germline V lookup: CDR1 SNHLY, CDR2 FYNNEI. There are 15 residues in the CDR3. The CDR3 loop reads CASRAFTPLGYEQYF. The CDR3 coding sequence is TGTGCCAGCAGGGCTTTCACCCCACTAGGCTACGAGCAGTACTTC.

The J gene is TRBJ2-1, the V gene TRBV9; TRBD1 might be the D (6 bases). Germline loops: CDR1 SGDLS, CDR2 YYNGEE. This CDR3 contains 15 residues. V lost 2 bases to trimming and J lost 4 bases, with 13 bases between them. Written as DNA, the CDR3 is TGTGCCAGCAGCGTTGGGCAGGGGTCGTACAATGAGCAGTTCTTC. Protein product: CASSVGQGSYNEQFF.

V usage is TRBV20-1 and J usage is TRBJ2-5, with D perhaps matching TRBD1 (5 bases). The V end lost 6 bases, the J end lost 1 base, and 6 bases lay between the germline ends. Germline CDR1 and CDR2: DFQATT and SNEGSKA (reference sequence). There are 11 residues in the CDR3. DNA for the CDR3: TGCAGTGCAGACAGCCAAGAGACCCAGTACTTC. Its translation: CSADSQETQYF.

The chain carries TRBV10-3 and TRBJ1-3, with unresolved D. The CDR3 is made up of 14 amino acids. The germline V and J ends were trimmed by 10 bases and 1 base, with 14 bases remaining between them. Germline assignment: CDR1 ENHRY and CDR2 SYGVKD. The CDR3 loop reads CATAEGRSGNTIYF. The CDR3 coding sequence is TGTGCCACCGCAGAAGGGAGGTCTGGAAACACCATATATTTT.

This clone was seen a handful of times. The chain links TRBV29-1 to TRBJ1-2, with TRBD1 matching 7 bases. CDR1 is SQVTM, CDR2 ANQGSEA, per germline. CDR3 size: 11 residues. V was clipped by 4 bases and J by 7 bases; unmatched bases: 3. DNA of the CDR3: TGCAGCGTTGGACAGGGACCTGGCTACACCTTC. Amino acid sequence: CSVGQGPGYTF.

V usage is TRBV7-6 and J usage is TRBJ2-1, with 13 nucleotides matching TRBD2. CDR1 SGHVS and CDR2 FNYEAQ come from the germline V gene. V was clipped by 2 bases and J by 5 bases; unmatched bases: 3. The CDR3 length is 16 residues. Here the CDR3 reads CASSLSGLAGNNEQFF. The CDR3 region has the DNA TGTGCCAGCAGCTTATCGGGACTAGCGGGGAACAATGAGCAGTTCTTC.

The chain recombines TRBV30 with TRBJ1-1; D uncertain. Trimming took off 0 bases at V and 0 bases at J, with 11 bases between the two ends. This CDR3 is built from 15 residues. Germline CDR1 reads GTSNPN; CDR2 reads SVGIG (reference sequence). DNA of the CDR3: TGTGCCTGGAGTGTAAAATCGGGTATGAACACTGAAGCTTTCTTT. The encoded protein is CAWSVKSGMNTEAFF. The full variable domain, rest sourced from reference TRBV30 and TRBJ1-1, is SQTIHQWPATLVQPVGSPLSLECTVEGTSNPNLYWYRQAAGRGLQLLFYSVGIGQISSEVPQNLSASRPQDRQFILSSKKLLLSDSGFYLCAWSVKSGMNTEAFFGQGTRLTVV.

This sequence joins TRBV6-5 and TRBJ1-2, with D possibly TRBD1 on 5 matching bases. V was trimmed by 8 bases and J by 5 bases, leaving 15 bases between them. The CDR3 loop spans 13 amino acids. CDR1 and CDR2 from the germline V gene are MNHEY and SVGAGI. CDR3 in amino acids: CASYPGLNYGYTF. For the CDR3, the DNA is TGTGCCAGCTATCCAGGGCTAAATTATGGCTACACCTTC.

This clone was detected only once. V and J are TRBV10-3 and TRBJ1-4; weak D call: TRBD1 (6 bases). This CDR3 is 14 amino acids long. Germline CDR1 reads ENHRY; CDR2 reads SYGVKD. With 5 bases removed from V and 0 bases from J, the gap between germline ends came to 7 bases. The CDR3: CAISRTATNEKLFF. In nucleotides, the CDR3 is TGTGCCATCAGTCGGACAGCAACTAATGAAAAACTGTTTTTT.

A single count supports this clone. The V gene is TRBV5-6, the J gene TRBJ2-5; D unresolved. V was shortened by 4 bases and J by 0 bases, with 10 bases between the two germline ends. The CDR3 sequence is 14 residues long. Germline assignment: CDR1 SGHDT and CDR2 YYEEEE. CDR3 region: CASSSPRYQETQYF. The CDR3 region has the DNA TGTGCCAGCAGCAGCCCGCGCTACCAAGAGACCCAGTACTTC.

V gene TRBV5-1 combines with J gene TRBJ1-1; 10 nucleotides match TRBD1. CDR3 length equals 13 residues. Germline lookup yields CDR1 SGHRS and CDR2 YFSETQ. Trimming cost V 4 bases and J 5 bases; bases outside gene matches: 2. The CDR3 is CASSGTGETEAFF. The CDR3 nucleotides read TGCGCCAGCAGCGGGACAGGGGAAACTGAAGCTTTCTTT.

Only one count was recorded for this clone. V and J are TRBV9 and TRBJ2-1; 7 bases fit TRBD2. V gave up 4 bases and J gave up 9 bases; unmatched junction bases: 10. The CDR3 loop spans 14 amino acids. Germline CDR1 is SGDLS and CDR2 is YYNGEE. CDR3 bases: TGTGCCAGCAGCCTTCGACTAGCTCCCGGTGAGCAGTTCTTC. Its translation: CASSLRLAPGEQFF.

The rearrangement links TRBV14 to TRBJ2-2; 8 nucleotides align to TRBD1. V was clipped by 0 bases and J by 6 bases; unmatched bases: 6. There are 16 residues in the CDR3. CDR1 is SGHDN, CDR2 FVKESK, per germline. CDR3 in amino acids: CASSQDPGGAAGELFF. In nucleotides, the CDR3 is TGTGCCAGCAGCCAAGACCCAGGGGGCGCCGCCGGGGAGCTGTTTTTT.

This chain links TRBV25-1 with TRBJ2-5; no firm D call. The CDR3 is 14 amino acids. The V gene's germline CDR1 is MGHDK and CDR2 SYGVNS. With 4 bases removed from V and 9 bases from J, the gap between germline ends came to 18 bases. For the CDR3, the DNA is TGTGCCAGCAGTGGAAGTCATCTGCGGTTGGCCCAGTACTTC. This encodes CASSGSHLRLAQYF.